This record looks at one T cell receptor beta chain sequence and its context. The antigen this receptor binds is unknown. No per-base quality is available; no much larger clone lies one base away. The immunoSEQ Assay, a bias-controlled multiplex PCR, was used to amplify TCRbeta CDR3 regions from genomic DNA. The authors' analysis ran thus. The number of nucleated cells in each sample was estimated from the amplification of reference gene primers within the assay. To quantify the absolute abundance of each unique TCRbeta CDR3 rearrangement, sequence reads were collapsed and filtered. For each sample, productive Simpson clonality was calculated as the square root of Simpson's diversity index over productive rearrangements. TCRdb obtained this table from immuneACCESS and retained in-frame rearrangements with V and J assigned. These tables miss some clones; where compared with another copy, unresolved V genes account for less than half of the shortfall, and the remainder is unexplained. Clone size and the V and J calls come from that table; the DNA yielded D and trimming. The sample records over 30,000 clones, around 84% of which are singletons. The top ten constitute roughly three fifths of the sample.

These data belong to a study of blood T cell repertoires in COVID-19 (dated by TCRdb to the early 2020s). Background for the entire study: The collaborator samples originated in the United States, Italy and Spain and spanned the acute and convalescent phases of COVID-19. The material from the prospective study consisted of cDNA or gDNA derived from T cells, B-cell-depleted T cells, or PBMCs. Subjects who had been exposed to COVID-19, were actively infected with it, or had recovered from it provided the deeply sampled blood TCRbeta repertoires that made up the dataset. The repertoires were released in a freely available public database meant as a resource for research on the immune response to SARS-CoV-2. Samples were obtained from the ongoing ImmuneRACE study (first 160 participants) and from approximately 1,200 subjects provided by 6 global collaborators. A de-identified subject ID, COVID-19 status, age in years and sex were almost always included in the sample metadata. HLA class I and class II types, where available, came from metadata supplied by the sample provider rather than from assay-based typing. The investigation overall reported the following: The quantity of clinical and demographic metadata differed by source and by participant and was supplied without curation.

The collaborating institutions used their own protocols to collect whole blood in K2EDTA tubes. For TCRbeta analysis, collaborators shipped samples as frozen whole blood, isolated PBMCs, or DNA extracted from either of those sample types. Its CDR3 holds 13 amino acids, cysteine through phenylalanine. Here the CDR3 DNA is all that survives: 39 bases in frame from base 1. Trimming takes 10 bases from V and 4 bases from J, and the germline ends sit 14 bases apart. The germline V gene encodes CDR1 MNHEY and CDR2 SVGAGI. Sequenced sample: peripheral blood. The source is a man between 65 and 85 years old with acute or convalescent COVID-19. The sequence is built from TRBV6-5 and TRBJ1-5, and TRBD1 may be the D gene, going by 6 matching bases. CDR3 region: CATLPTGNQPQHF. The DNA reads TGTGCCACCCTACCCACAGGGAATCAGCCCCAGCATTTT.